These T cell receptor beta chains were read from a single sample in a study of T cells in Graves' hyperthyroidism and ophthalmopathy. In TCRdb, the multiplex PCR reads were re-called with MiXCR into one record per CDR3 protein. The data show some 270,000 distinct CDR3 sequences, around 13% seen once. Sequenced sample: blood. These TCRs come from a woman aged 40 to 55 with Graves' hyperthyroidism. The CDR3 runs from the conserved cysteine through the conserved F or W. Fields, in order: clone size, D gene, J gene, V gene, CDR3 protein, CDR3 DNA. D genes are given only for firm matches. A clone size is listed for some rows: how often the clone was seen (once, few, many), or a class if it is expanded.

many	-	TRBJ2-7	TRBV7-9	CASSLQGQGASEQYF	TGTGCCAGCAGCTTACAAGGTCAGGGTGCCTCCGAGCAGTACTTC
many	-	TRBJ2-1	TRBV2	CASSESGTRVHNEQFF	TGTGCCAGCAGTGAGTCGGGCACTAGGGTCCACAATGAGCAGTTCTTC
many	-	TRBJ1-2	TRBV12-3/TRBV12-4	CASSNPAGGYTF	TGTGCCAGCAGTAATCCGGCGGGTGGCTACACCTTC
many	-	TRBJ1-1	TRBV20-1	CSARTWTVNTEAFF	TGCAGTGCTAGAACGTGGACGGTGAACACTGAAGCTTTCTTT
-	TRBD1	TRBJ1-4	TRBV7-6	CASSSQTGGVKEKLFF	TGTGCCAGCAGCTCCCAGACAGGGGGCGTAAAGGAAAAACTGTTTTTT
many	-	TRBJ2-7	TRBV7-9	CASSRADDYEQYF	TGTGCCAGCAGCCGGGCTGACGACTACGAGCAGTACTTC
many	TRBD1	TRBJ1-2	TRBV6-2/TRBV6-3	CASRNIDRGYGYTF	TGTGCCAGCAGAAACATCGACAGGGGCTATGGCTACACCTTC
few	TRBD2	TRBJ2-3	TRBV20-1	CSAGGLAGGQGGTDTQYF	TGCAGTGCTGGGGGACTAGCGGGAGGCCAGGGGGGCACAGATACGCAGTATTTT
many	-	TRBJ2-3	TRBV9	CASSVASGATDTQYF	TGTGCCAGCAGCGTAGCATCCGGGGCCACAGATACGCAGTATTTT
-	TRBD1	TRBJ1-1	TRBV2	CASGRSGGYGTEAFF	TGTGCCAGCGGGAGGTCAGGGGGTTACGGCACTGAAGCTTTCTTT
-	-	TRBJ1-1	TRBV6-5	CASSYSGVQGNEAFF	TGTGCCAGCAGTTACTCGGGGGTCCAGGGAAATGAAGCTTTCTTT
many	TRBD1	TRBJ2-1	TRBV28	CASSLIQGASDEQFF	TGTGCCAGCAGTTTGATACAGGGGGCTTCTGATGAGCAGTTCTTC
-	-	TRBJ1-6	TRBV20-1	CSAEGGESPLHF	TGCAGTGCTGAGGGGGGTGAATCACCCCTCCACTTT
many	-	TRBJ2-2	TRBV28	CASTSNTGELFF	TGTGCCAGCACTTCGAACACCGGGGAGCTGTTTTTT
few	TRBD2	TRBJ2-1	TRBV19	CASSIGLAGGYFSNEQFF	TGTGCCAGTAGTATTGGACTAGCGGGAGGGTATTTCAGCAATGAGCAGTTCTTC
-	-	TRBJ1-5	TRBV20-1	CSAKGSLGNQPQHF	TGCAGTGCTAAAGGCTCCTTGGGCAATCAGCCCCAGCATTTT
many	-	TRBJ2-5	TRBV3-1	CASSQGLRVETQYF	TGTGCCAGCAGCCAGGGGCTAAGGGTCGAGACCCAGTACTTC
-	-	TRBJ2-5	TRBV18	CASSPSGKDGTQYF	TGTGCCAGCTCACCGTCCGGAAAGGACGGGACCCAGTACTTC
many	-	TRBJ2-5	TRBV28	CASSLFRREMRETQYF	TGTGCCAGCAGTTTATTCAGACGGGAGATGAGGGAGACCCAGTACTTC
-	TRBD2	TRBJ2-5	TRBV12-3/TRBV12-4	CASSTGTSGGETQYF	TGTGCCAGCAGTACCGGGACTAGCGGGGGGGAGACCCAGTACTTC
-	-	TRBJ2-7	TRBV9	CASSRRSGAYEQYF	TGTGCCAGCAGTCGAAGGTCGGGAGCCTACGAGCAGTACTTC
-	-	TRBJ1-4	TRBV18	CASSPRALSTNEKLFF	TGTGCCAGCTCACCTCGGGCCCTCTCAACTAATGAAAAACTGTTTTTT
few	TRBD2	TRBJ2-1	TRBV5-1	CASSRTSEADNEQFF	TGCGCCAGCAGCCGTACTAGCGAGGCAGATAATGAGCAGTTCTTC
-	-	TRBJ1-6	TRBV20-1	CSAWARGGSPLHF	TGCAGTGCTTGGGCCAGGGGAGGTTCACCCCTCCACTTT
many	-	TRBJ2-1	TRBV29-1	CSVHYGEQFF	TGCAGCGTCCACTACGGTGAGCAGTTCTTC
many	-	TRBJ2-2	TRBV6-2/TRBV6-3	CASRPPGQNTGELFF	TGTGCCAGCAGGCCCCCGGGACAGAACACCGGGGAGCTGTTTTTT
many	TRBD1	TRBJ1-5	TRBV28	CASSPSTGFGSIDQPQHF	TGTGCCAGCAGTCCCTCGACAGGGTTTGGATCGATCGATCAGCCCCAGCATTTT
many	-	TRBJ1-5	TRBV5-1	CASSLAVNQPQHF	TGCGCCAGCAGCTTGGCCGTTAATCAGCCCCAGCATTTT
-	TRBD1	TRBJ1-2	TRBV2	CASSFGTGGVYGYTF	TGTGCCAGCAGTTTCGGGACAGGGGGCGTCTATGGCTACACCTTC
many	TRBD2	TRBJ2-7	TRBV6-1	CASSDWLAGAENEQYF	TGTGCCAGCAGTGACTGGCTAGCGGGAGCGGAAAACGAGCAGTACTTC
many	-	TRBJ1-5	TRBV2	CASSPQGPPNQPQHF	TGTGCCAGCAGTCCCCAGGGGCCTCCAAATCAGCCCCAGCATTTT
many	-	TRBJ2-2	TRBV28	CASRRAGNTGELFF	TGTGCCAGCAGGAGGGCAGGGAACACCGGGGAGCTGTTTTTT
many	-	TRBJ2-1	TRBV2	CASQDSYNEQFF	TGTGCCAGCCAAGACAGTTACAATGAGCAGTTCTTC
many	TRBD2	TRBJ2-1	TRBV20-1	CSARFASGSGNEQFF	TGCAGTGCTAGGTTTGCCAGCGGGAGTGGCAATGAGCAGTTCTTC
many	TRBD2	TRBJ2-1	TRBV4-1	CASSQLGREGNEQFF	TGCGCCAGCAGCCAACTAGGGCGGGAGGGCAATGAGCAGTTCTTC
many	TRBD2	TRBJ2-3	TRBV11-2	CASSLLTSGSRTDTQYF	TGTGCCAGCAGCTTATTGACTAGCGGGAGTAGGACAGATACGCAGTATTTT
many	-	TRBJ2-5	TRBV28	CASSFADTGTQYF	TGTGCCAGCAGTTTCGCGGATACTGGAACCCAGTACTTC
many	TRBD2	TRBJ2-1	TRBV27	CASSLRSGGGSNEQFF	TGTGCCAGCAGTTTAAGATCTGGGGGAGGGTCCAATGAGCAGTTCTTC
many	-	TRBJ2-5	TRBV6-1	CASSAQRIYQETQYF	TGTGCCAGCAGTGCGCAGAGAATTTACCAAGAGACCCAGTACTTC
many	-	TRBJ1-1	TRBV28	CASSLGRGREAFF	TGTGCCAGCAGTCTTGGACGGGGGAGGGAAGCTTTCTTT